This TCR beta chain was found in a study of blood T cell repertoires in COVID-19. Study summary: Acute and convalescent COVID-19 samples came from the United States, Italy and Spain.

In the original processing: Reference gene primers were amplified, and this amplification served to estimate nucleated cell counts. The data were produced by immunoSEQ multiplex PCR, yet TCRdb's version contains in-frame clones alone and is incomplete. The V and J calls and clone size are taken from that table; D and trimming were inferred from the DNA. Of about 73,000 clones listed, approximately 80% are singletons. The count of this clone is one. CDR3 length equals 13 residues. V lost 2 bases to trimming and J lost 4 bases, with 6 bases between them. Germline V gene sequence: CDR1 SGHVS, CDR2 FQNEAQ.

The gene calls are TRBV7-8 and TRBJ1-5, with no clear D. What was sequenced was peripheral blood. The clonotype originates from an elderly man with active or convalescent COVID-19. The CDR3 DNA is TGTGCCAGCAGCTTACGTCAGAATCAGCCCCAGCATTTT. Protein product: CASSLRQNQPQHF. The full variable domain, its missing parts supplied by reference TRBV7-8 and TRBJ1-5, is GAGVSQSPRYKVAKRGQDVALRCDPISGHVSLFWYQQALGQGPEFLTYFQNEAQLDKSGLPSDRFFAERPEGSVSTLKIQRTQQEDSAVYLCASSLRQNQPQHFGDGTRLSIL.